This TCR beta chain emerged from a study of regulatory T cells in long-lasting Graves disease. Study-level points and caveats: Possibly, too few samples lowered accuracy. Persistent Graves' disease cases displayed lower TCR diversity than newly diagnosed ones.

As for this clonotype: Its antigen is not identified.

V lost 8 bases, J lost 1 base, and 16 bases lay in between. Germline V gives CDR1 DFQATT, CDR2 SNEGSKA (reference sequence). This CDR3 is built from 14 residues. The time point here: persistent/refractory GD, antithyroid drugs over 5 years with positive TRAb. PBMC-derived RNA was used for the TCR library. Investigators prepared the TCR beta libraries by applying iRepertoire HTBI primers and Arm-PCR of CDR3 regions. Each CDR3 protein gets one entry after TCRdb re-called the multiplex PCR reads with MiXCR. This table holds about 310,000 distinct CDR3 sequences, more than 20% found once. Sample: peripheral blood mononuclear cells (PBMCs), taken when the disease was refractory, from a patient treated with antithyroid drugs. This sequence joins TRBV20-1 and TRBJ2-3, with D perhaps matching TRBD1 or TRBD2 (6 bases each). This clonotype was sampled from a female donor with Graves disease. This CDR3 reads CSYPWGAGTDTQYF. As DNA, the CDR3 is TGCAGTTACCCATGGGGGGCTGGCACAGATACGCAGTATTTT.